This T cell receptor (beta chain) comes out of a study of blood T cells in healthy people across ages. Overall study results and limits: The study found more naive CD4+ cells and higher diversity in long-lived than aged donors.

Total RNA extraction produced at least 5.5 micrograms (per sample) for the study. Comments on this clonotype: The antigen is unknown.

The use of a sample-barcoded 5' primer and a J-beta primer mix characterized a second PCR of roughly 6 to 11 cycles. Every sample returned 2.5 million or more CDR3-containing paired-end reads. TCRdb independently ran MiXCR on the 5' RACE reads; one entry per CDR3 protein. The sample carries roughly 1,700,000 distinct CDR3 sequences, 28% recorded once. The CDR3 loop spans 13 amino acids. Germline CDR1 is ENHRY and CDR2 is SYGVKD. Trimming at V came to 7 bases and at J to 4 bases, leaving 4 bases not matched to a gene. The V call is TRBV10-3, the J call TRBJ2-5; 9 nucleotides match TRBD2. What was sequenced was blood. The TCR was taken from a woman aged 25 to 39 in good health. CDR3 residues: CAIKAGGPETQYF. CDR3 in DNA: TGTGCCATCAAGGCGGGGGGGCCAGAGACCCAGTACTTC.